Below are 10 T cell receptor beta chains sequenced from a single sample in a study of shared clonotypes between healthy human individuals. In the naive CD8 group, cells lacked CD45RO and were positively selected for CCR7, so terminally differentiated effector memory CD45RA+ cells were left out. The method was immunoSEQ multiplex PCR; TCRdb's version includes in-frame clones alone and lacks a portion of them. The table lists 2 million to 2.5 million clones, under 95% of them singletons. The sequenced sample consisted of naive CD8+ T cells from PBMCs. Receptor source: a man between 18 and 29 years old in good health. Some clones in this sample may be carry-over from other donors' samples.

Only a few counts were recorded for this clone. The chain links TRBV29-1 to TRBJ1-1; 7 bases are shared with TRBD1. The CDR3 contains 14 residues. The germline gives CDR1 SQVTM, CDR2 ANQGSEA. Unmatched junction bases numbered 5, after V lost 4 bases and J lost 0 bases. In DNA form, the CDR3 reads TGCAGCGTTGCCGGACAGGAACTGAACACTGAAGCTTTCTTT. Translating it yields CSVAGQELNTEAFF.

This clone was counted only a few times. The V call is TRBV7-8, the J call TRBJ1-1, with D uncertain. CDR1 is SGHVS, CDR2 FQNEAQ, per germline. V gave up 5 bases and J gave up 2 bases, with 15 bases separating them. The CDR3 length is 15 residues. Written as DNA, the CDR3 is TGTGCCAGCAGCGGCAGAGTGGAGCTAAACACTGAAGCTTTCTTT. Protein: CASSGRVELNTEAFF.

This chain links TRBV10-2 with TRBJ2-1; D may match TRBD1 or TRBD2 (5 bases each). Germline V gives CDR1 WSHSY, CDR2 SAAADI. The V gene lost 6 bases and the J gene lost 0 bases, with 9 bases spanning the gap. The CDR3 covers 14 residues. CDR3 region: CASSSRGSYNEQFF. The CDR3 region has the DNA TGCGCCAGCAGCTCGAGGGGCTCCTACAATGAGCAGTTCTTC.

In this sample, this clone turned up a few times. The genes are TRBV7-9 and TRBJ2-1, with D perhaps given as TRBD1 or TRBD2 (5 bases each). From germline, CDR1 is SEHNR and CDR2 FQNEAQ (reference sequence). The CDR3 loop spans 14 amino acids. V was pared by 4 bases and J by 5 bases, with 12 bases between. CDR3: CASSSGPRNNEQFF. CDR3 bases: TGTGCCAGCAGCTCGGGGCCCAGAAACAATGAGCAGTTCTTC.

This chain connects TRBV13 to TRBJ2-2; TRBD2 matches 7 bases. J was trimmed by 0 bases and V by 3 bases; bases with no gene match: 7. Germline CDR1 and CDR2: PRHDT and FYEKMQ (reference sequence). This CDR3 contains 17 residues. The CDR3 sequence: CASSLGLADANTGELFF. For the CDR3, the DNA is TGTGCCAGCAGCTTGGGGCTAGCGGACGCGAACACCGGGGAGCTGTTTTTT.

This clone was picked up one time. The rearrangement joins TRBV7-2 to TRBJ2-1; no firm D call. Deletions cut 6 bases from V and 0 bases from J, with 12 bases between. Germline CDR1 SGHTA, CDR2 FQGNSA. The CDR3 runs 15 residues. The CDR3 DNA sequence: TGTGCCAGCAGTCATGACCCGAGCTCCTACAATGAGCAGTTCTTC. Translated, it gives CASSHDPSSYNEQFF.

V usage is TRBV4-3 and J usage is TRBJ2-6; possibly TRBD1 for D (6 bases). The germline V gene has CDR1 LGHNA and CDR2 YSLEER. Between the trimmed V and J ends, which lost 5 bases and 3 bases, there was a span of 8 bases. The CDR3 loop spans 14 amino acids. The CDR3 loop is CASSKGVGANVLTF. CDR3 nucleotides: TGCGCCAGCAGCAAGGGGGTTGGGGCCAACGTCCTGACTTTC.

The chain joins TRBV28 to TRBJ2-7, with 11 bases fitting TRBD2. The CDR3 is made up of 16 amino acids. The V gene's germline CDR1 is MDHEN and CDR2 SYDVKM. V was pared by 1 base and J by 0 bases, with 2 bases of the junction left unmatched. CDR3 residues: CASSLSLAGGSYEQYF. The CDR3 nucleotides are TGTGCCAGCAGTTTATCGCTAGCGGGAGGCTCCTACGAGCAGTACTTC. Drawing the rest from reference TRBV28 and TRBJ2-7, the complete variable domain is DVKVTQSSRYLVKRTGEKVFLECVQDMDHENMFWYRQDPGLGLRLIYFSYDVKMKEKGDIPEGYSVSREKKERFSLILESASTNQTSMYLCASSLSLAGGSYEQYFGPGTRLTVT.

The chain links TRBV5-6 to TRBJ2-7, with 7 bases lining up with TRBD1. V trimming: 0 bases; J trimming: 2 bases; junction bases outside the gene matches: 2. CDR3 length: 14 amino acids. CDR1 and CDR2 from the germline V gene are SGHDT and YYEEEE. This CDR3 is CASSLVTGAYEQYF. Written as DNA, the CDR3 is TGTGCCAGCAGCTTGGTTACAGGGGCCTACGAGCAGTACTTC.

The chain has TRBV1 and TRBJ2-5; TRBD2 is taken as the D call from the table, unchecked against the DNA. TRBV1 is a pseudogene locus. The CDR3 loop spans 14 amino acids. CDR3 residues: CTSSHYREGETQYF. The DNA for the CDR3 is TGCACCAGCAGCCATTACCGGGAGGGGGAGACCCAGTACTTC.